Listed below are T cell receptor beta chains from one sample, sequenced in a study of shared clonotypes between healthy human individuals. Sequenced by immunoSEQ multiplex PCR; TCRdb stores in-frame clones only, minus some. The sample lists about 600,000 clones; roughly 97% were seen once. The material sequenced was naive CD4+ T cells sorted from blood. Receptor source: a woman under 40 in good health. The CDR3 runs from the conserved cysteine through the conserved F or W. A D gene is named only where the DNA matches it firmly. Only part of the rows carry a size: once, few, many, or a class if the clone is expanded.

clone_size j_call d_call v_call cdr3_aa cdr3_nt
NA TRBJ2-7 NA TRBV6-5 CASSYSGHSYPYEQYF TGTGCCAGCAGTTACTCTGGGCATTCTTACCCCTACGAGCAGTACTTC
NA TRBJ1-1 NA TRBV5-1 CASSLDTGRPEAFF TGCGCCAGCAGCTTAGACACAGGGAGGCCTGAAGCTTTCTTT
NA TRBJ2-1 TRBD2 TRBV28 CASSASGPTYNEQFF TGTGCCAGCAGCGCTAGCGGCCCAACCTACAATGAGCAGTTCTTC
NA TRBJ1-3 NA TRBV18 CASSPQLEAGNTIYF TGTGCCAGCTCACCACAACTGGAAGCTGGAAACACCATATATTTT
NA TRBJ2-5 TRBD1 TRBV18 CASRTGEKDRGLETQYF TGTGCCAGCCGAACCGGGGAAAAGGACAGGGGGCTGGAGACCCAGTACTTC
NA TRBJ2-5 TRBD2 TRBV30 CAWSGWLAGAETQYF TGTGCCTGGAGTGGTTGGCTAGCGGGAGCAGAGACCCAGTACTTC
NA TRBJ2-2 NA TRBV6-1 CASSEWTGELFF TGTGCCAGCAGTGAATGGACCGGGGAGCTGTTTTTT
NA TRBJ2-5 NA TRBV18 CASCRARAETQYF TGTGCCAGCTGTCGAGCGAGGGCGGAGACCCAGTACTTC
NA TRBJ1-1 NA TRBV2 CASTGEDTEAFF TGTGCCAGCACAGGAGAGGACACTGAAGCTTTCTTT
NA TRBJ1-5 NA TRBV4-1 CASSQMDLRGNQPQHF TGCGCCAGCAGCCAAATGGATTTGCGAGGCAATCAGCCCCAGCATTTT
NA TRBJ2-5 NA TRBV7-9 CASSRTTGQETQYF TGTGCCAGCAGTCGGACTACAGGTCAAGAGACCCAGTACTTC
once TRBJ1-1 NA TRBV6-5 CASSRTRTEAFF TGTGCCAGCAGCCGAACACGGACTGAAGCTTTCTTT
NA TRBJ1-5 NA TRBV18 CASSPSGVYSNQPQHF TGTGCCAGCTCACCGTCAGGGGTTTATAGCAATCAGCCCCAGCATTTT
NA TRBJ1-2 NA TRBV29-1 CSAIVRTTDGYTF TGCAGCGCCATAGTCAGGACAACAGATGGCTACACCTTC
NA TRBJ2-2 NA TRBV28 CASSQDSTGELFF TGTGCCAGCAGCCAGGACAGCACCGGGGAGCTGTTTTTT
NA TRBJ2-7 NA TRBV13 CASSWAEREQYF TGTGCCAGCAGCTGGGCAGAAAGAGAGCAGTACTTC
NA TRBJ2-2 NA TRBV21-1 CASSRFPEKNTGELFF TGTGCCAGCAGCAGATTCCCTGAGAAGAACACCGGGGAGCTGTTTTTT
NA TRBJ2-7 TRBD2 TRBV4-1 CASSVGTSGSYSYEQYF TGCGCCAGCAGCGTCGGGACTAGCGGGAGTTACTCCTACGAGCAGTACTTC
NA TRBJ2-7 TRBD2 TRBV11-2 CASSSGLAGRRAYEQYF TGTGCCAGCAGCAGCGGACTAGCGGGAAGACGGGCCTACGAGCAGTACTTC
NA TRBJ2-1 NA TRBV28 CASPDWNYNEQFF TGTGCCAGTCCGGACTGGAACTACAATGAGCAGTTCTTC
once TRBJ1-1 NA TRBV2 CASSETIEEHSAFF TGTGCCAGCAGTGAAACAATAGAAGAACACTCGGCTTTCTTT
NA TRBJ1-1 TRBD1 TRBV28 CASSSVGQKNTEAFF TGTGCCAGCAGTTCCGTGGGACAGAAGAACACTGAAGCTTTCTTT
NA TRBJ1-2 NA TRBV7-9 CASSLVVDISYGYTF TGTGCCAGCAGCTTAGTCGTCGACATCTCATATGGCTACACCTTC
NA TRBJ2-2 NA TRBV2 CASSEFDDTGELFF TGTGCCAGCAGTGAATTTGACGACACCGGGGAGCTGTTTTTT
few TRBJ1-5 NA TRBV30 CAWEGGLGQPQHF TGTGCCTGGGAAGGGGGTTTGGGTCAGCCCCAGCATTTT
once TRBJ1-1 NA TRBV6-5 CASSLLEDTEAFF TGTGCCAGCAGTTTATTGGAGGACACTGAAGCTTTCTTT
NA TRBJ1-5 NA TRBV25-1 CASSEGGRGDQPQHF TGTGCCAGCAGTGAAGGAGGCAGGGGTGATCAGCCCCAGCATTTT
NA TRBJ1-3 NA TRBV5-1 CASSLSGWGISGNTIYF TGCGCCAGCAGCTTGTCTGGCTGGGGAATCTCTGGAAACACCATATATTTT
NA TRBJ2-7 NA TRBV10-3 CAISDPDSYEQYF TGTGCCATCAGTGACCCTGACTCCTACGAGCAGTACTTC
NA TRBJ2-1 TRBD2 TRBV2 CASSGGLAGVGSYNEQFF TGTGCCAGCAGTGGTGGACTAGCGGGAGTAGGATCCTACAATGAGCAGTTCTTC
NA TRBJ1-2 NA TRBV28 CASSFSEYGYTF TGTGCCAGCAGTTTCTCCGAATATGGCTACACCTTC
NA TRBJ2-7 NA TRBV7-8 CASSLNPDTTSYEQYF TGTGCCAGCAGCTTGAACCCAGACACAACCTCCTACGAGCAGTACTTC
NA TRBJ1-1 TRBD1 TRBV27 CASSLSWDRVKGTEAFF TGTGCCAGCAGTTTATCGTGGGACAGGGTTAAGGGCACTGAAGCTTTCTTT
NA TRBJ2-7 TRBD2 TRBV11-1 CASSFAWEGYEQYF TGTGCCAGCAGCTTTGCCTGGGAGGGCTACGAGCAGTACTTC
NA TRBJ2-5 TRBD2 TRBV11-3 CASSLGTGGTQYF TGTGCCAGCAGCTTAGGGACGGGGGGGACCCAGTACTTC
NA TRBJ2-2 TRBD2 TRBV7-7 CASSAKQGAASGRPNTGELFF TGTGCCAGCAGCGCGAAACAGGGGGCCGCTAGCGGGAGGCCGAACACCGGGGAGCTGTTTTTT
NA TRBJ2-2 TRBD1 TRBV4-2 CASSPASGQGNTGELFF TGTGCCAGCAGCCCGGCTTCGGGACAGGGGAACACCGGGGAGCTGTTTTTT
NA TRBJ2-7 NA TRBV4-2 CASSQGNGVAPYEQYF TGTGCCAGCAGCCAAGGCAACGGGGTTGCGCCCTACGAGCAGTACTTC
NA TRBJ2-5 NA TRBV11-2 CASSLGSRETQYF TGTGCCAGCAGCTTAGGGTCACGGGAGACCCAGTACTTC